Listed here are 8 T cell receptor beta chains from one sample, sequenced in a study of regulatory T cells in long-lasting Graves disease. Both iRepertoire HTBI primers and Arm-PCR of CDR3 regions were used to build the TCR beta libraries. TCRdb fed the multiplex PCR reads into MiXCR, producing one record per CDR3 protein. The sample has 700,000 or so distinct CDR3 sequences; around 30% are singletons. As to time point: persistent/refractory GD, antithyroid drugs over 5 years with positive TRAb. The TCR library was prepared using RNA isolated from PBMCs. The sequencing here drew on peripheral blood mononuclear cells (PBMCs), taken when the disease was refractory, from a patient treated with antithyroid drugs. The origin of the receptors is a female donor with Graves disease.

The table lists this clonotype with a few counts. The chain is built from TRBV6-1 and TRBJ1-1; D gene ambiguous. This CDR3 has 12 residues. Trimming removed 7 bases at V and 1 base at J, with 7 bases between. The germline V gene has CDR1 MNHNS and CDR2 SASEGT. The CDR3 loop is CASTKGNTEAFF. CDR3 DNA: TGTGCCAGCACTAAGGGGAACACTGAAGCTTTCTTT.

This sequence joins TRBV28 and TRBJ1-4; TRBD1 agrees at 7 bases. Germline V CDR1 and CDR2: MDHEN, SYDVKM. Trimming removed 5 bases from V and 3 bases from J; junction bases left unmatched: 15. The CDR3 contains 18 residues. In DNA, the CDR3 is TGTGCCAGCAGTCCCGAGATAGGACAGGACAACTCTAATGAAAAACTGTTTTTT. Residues: CASSPEIGQDNSNEKLFF.

This clonotype was recorded a few times. The chain recombines TRBV12-3 or TRBV12-4 with TRBJ1-5; D not resolved. V shed 3 bases and J shed 4 bases, with 7 bases lying between them. CDR3 length: 13 amino acids. CDR3 nucleotide sequence: TGTGCCAGCAGTTTTACAGAAAATCAGCCCCAGCATTTT. It specifies CASSFTENQPQHF.

This clonotype was counted many times. The chain uses TRBV30 and TRBJ1-1; D call uncertain. This CDR3 region has 12 residues. Germline V gene data show CDR1 as GTSNPN and CDR2 as SVGIG (reference sequence). The V end lost 3 bases, the J end lost 3 bases, and 8 bases lay between the germline ends. The DNA for the CDR3 is TGTGCCTGGAGACCTACCTACACTGAAGCTTTCTTT. Its translation is CAWRPTYTEAFF. Full variable domain (outside the CDR3, taken from reference TRBV30 and TRBJ1-1): SQTIHQWPATLVQPVGSPLSLECTVEGTSNPNLYWYRQAAGRGLQLLFYSVGIGQISSEVPQNLSASRPQDRQFILSSKKLLLSDSGFYLCAWRPTYTEAFFGQGTRLTVV.

The gene calls are TRBV5-5 and TRBJ1-1, with a possible D match to TRBD1 (6 bases). CDR3 length equals 15 residues. V lost 1 base and J lost 1, with 11 bases in between. CDR1 is SGHKS, CDR2 YYEKEE, per germline (reference sequence). CDR3 nucleotide sequence: TGTGCCAGCAGCTTGTCCCCGGGACAGAACACTGAAGCTTTCTTT. Protein product: CASSLSPGQNTEAFF.

This clonotype showed up just a few times. The chain recombines TRBV19 with TRBJ1-6; 11 nucleotides line up with TRBD1. V shed 10 bases and J 10 bases; nucleotides not matched to a gene: 12. The CDR3 runs to 15 residues. Germline CDR1 is LNHDA and CDR2 is SQIVND (reference sequence). The CDR3 coding sequence is TGTGCCACTACGGACAGGGGGCGCGTCTCCTCACCCCTCCACTTT. It translates to CATTDRGRVSSPLHF. Full variable domain (outside the CDR3, taken from reference TRBV19 and TRBJ1-6): DGGITQSPKYLFRKEGQNVTLSCEQNLNHDAMYWYRQDPGQGLRLIYYSQIVNDFQKGDIAEGYSVSREKKESFPLTVTSAQKNPTAFYLCATTDRGRVSSPLHFGNGTRLTVT.

V and J are TRBV10-3 and TRBJ1-1, with 12 bases fitting TRBD1. CDR3 length equals 14 residues. Germline trimming cut 10 bases from V and 0 bases from J; bases unmatched to any gene: 3. Looked up from germline, CDR1 is ENHRY and CDR2 is SYGVKD. DNA for the CDR3: TGTGCCACGGGACAGGGGGCGATGAACACTGAAGCTTTCTTT. This encodes CATGQGAMNTEAFF.

This clonotype was detected ten times or more. V and J are TRBV27 and TRBJ1-1; D remains unclear. The CDR3 sequence is 13 residues long. Trimming cost V 1 base and J 4 bases, with 7 bases left between them. Germline V gene lookup returns CDR1 MNHEY and CDR2 SMNVEV (reference sequence). This CDR3 reads CASSLFRGTEAFF. DNA of the CDR3: TGTGCCAGCAGTTTATTTCGAGGCACTGAAGCTTTCTTT.